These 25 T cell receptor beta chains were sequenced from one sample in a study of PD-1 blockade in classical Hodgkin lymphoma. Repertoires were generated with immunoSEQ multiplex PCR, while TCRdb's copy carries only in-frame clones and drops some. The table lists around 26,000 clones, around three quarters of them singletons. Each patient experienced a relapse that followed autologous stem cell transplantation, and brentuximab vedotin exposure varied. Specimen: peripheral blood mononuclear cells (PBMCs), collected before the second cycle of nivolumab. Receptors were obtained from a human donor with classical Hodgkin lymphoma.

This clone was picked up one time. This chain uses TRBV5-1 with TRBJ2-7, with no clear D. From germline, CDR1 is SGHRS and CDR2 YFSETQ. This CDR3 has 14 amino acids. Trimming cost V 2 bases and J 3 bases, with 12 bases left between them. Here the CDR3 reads CASSFLTSGYEQYF. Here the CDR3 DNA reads TGCGCCAGCAGCTTTCTGACATCGGGCTACGAGCAGTACTTC.

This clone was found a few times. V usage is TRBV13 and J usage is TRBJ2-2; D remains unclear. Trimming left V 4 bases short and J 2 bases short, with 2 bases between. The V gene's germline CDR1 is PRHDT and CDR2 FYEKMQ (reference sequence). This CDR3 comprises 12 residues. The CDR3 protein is CASSSNTGELFF. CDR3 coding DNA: TGTGCCAGCAGCTCCAACACCGGGGAGCTGTTTTTT.

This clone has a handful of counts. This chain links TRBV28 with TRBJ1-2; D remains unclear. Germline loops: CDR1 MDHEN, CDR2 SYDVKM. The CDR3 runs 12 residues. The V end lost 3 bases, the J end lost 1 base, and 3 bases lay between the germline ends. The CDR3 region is CASSLFNYGYTF. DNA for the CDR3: TGTGCCAGCAGTTTGTTTAACTATGGCTACACCTTC.

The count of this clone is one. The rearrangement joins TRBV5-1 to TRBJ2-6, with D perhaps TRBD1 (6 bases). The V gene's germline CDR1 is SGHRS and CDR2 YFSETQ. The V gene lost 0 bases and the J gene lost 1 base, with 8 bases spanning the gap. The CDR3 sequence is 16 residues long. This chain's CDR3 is CASSLDTGSGANVLTF. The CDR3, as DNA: TGCGCCAGCAGCTTGGACACAGGGTCTGGGGCCAACGTCCTGACTTTC.

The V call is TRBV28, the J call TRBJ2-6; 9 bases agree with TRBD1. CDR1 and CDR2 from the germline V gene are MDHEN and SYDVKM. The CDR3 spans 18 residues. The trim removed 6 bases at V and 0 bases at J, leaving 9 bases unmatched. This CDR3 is CASRTLGQGSSGANVLTF. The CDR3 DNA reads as TGTGCCAGCAGAACATTGGGACAGGGAAGCTCTGGGGCCAACGTCCTGACTTTC.

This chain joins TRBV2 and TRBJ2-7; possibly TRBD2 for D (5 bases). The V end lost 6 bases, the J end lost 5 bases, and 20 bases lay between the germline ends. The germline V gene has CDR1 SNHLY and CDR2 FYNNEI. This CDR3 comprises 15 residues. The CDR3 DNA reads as TGTGCCAGCAGGAGTTCCCGCCTAGGGAGCCACGAGCAGTACTTC. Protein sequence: CASRSSRLGSHEQYF.

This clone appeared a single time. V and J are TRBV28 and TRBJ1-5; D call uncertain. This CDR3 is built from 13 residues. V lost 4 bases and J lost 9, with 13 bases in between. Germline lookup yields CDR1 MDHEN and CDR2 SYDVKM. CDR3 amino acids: CASSSGLTSPQHF. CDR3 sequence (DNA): TGTGCCAGCAGTTCCGGGCTTACATCGCCCCAGCATTTT.

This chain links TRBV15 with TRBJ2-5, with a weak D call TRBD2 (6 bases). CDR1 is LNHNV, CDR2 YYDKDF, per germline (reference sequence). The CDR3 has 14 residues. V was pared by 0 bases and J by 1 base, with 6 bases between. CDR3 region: CATSREGGQETQYF. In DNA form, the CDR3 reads TGTGCCACCAGCAGAGAGGGGGGCCAAGAGACCCAGTACTTC.

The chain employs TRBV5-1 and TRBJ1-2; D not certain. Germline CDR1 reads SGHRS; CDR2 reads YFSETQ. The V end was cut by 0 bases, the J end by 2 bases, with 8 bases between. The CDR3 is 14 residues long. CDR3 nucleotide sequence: TGCGCCAGCAGCTTGGATCCACAAAACTATGGCTACACCTTC. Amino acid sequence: CASSLDPQNYGYTF.

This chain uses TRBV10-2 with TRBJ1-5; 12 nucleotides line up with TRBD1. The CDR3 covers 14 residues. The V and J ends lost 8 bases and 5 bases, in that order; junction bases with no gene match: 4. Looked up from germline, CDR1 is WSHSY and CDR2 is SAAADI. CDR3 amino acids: CASGGTGGDQPQHF. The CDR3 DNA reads TGCGCCAGCGGGGGGACAGGGGGCGATCAGCCCCAGCATTTT.

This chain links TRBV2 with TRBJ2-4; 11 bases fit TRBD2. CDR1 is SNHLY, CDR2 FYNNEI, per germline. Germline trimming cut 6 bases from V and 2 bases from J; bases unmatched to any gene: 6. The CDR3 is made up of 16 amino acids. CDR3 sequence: CASSPGLAGPKNIQYF. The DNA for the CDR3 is TGTGCCAGCAGCCCCGGACTAGCGGGCCCCAAAAACATTCAGTACTTC.

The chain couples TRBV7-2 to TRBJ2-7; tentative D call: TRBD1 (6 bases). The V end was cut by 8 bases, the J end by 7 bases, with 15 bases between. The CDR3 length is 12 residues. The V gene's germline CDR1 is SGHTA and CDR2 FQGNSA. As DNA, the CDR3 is TGTGCCAGCGGGACAAGGGATGGGGAGCAGTACTTC. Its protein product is CASGTRDGEQYF.

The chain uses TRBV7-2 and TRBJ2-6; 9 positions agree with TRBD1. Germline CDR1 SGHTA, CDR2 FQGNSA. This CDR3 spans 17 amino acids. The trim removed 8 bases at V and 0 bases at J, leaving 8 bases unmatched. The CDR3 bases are TGTGCCAGCCTCCCCGGACAGGGGCTCTCTGGGGCCAACGTCCTGACTTTC. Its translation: CASLPGQGLSGANVLTF.

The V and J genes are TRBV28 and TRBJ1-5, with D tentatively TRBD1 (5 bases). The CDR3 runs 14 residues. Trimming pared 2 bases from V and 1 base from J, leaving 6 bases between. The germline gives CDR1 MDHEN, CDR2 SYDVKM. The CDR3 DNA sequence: TGTGCCAGCAGTTTAGGGGGGAGCAATCAGCCCCAGCATTTT. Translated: CASSLGGSNQPQHF.

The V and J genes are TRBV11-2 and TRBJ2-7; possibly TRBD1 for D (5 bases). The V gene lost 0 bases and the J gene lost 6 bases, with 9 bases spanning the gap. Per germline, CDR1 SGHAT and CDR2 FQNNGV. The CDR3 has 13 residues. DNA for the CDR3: TGTGCCAGCAGCTTAGACAGGGTGGGCGAGCAGTACTTC. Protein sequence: CASSLDRVGEQYF.

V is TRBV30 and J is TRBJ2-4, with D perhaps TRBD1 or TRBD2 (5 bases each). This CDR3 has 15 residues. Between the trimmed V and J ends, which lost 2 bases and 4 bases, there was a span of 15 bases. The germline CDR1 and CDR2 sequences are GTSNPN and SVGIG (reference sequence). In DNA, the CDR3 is TGTGCCTGGAGTAAAATTGGTGAGGGGAAAAACATTCAGTACTTC. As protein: CAWSKIGEGKNIQYF.

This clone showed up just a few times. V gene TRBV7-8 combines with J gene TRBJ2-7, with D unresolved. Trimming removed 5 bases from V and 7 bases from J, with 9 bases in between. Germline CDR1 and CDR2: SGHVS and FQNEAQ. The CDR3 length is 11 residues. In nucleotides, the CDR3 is TGTGCCAGCAGCCTCAGTTCTGAGCAGTACTTC. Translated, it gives CASSLSSEQYF. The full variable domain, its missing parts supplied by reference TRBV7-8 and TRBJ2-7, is GAGVSQSPRYKVAKRGQDVALRCDPISGHVSLFWYQQALGQGPEFLTYFQNEAQLDKSGLPSDRFFAERPEGSVSTLKIQRTQQEDSAVYLCASSLSSEQYFGPGTRLTVT.

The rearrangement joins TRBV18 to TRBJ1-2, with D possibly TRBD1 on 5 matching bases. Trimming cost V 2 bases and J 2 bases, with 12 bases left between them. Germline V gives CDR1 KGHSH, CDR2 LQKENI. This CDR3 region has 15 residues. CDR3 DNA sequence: TGTGCCAGCTCACCAACCAACAGGTGGAACTATGGCTACACCTTC. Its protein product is CASSPTNRWNYGYTF. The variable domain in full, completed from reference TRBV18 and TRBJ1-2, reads NAGVMQNPRHLVRRRGQEARLRCSPMKGHSHVYWYRQLPEEGLKFMVYLQKENIIDESGMPKERFSAEFPKEGPSILRIQQVVRGDSAAYFCASSPTNRWNYGYTFGSGTRLTVV.

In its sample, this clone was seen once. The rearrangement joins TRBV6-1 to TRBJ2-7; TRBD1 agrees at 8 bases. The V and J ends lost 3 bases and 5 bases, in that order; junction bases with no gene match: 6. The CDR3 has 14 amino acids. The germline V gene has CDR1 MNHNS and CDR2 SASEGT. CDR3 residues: CASSEDREVNEQYF. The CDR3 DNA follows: TGTGCCAGCAGTGAGGACAGGGAAGTAAACGAGCAGTACTTC.

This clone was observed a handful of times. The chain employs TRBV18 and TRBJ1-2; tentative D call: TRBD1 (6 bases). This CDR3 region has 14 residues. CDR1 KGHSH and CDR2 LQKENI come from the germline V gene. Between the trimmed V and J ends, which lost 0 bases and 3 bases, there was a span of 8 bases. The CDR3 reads CASSPPQGDYGYTF. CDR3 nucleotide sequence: TGTGCCAGCTCACCACCACAGGGAGACTATGGCTACACCTTC.

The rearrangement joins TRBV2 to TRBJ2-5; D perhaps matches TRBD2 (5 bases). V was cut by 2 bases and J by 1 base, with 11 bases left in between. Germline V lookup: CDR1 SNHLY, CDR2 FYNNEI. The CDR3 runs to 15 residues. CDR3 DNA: TGTGCCAGCAGTGAATATGGGGAGATCCAAGAGACCCAGTACTTC. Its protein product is CASSEYGEIQETQYF.

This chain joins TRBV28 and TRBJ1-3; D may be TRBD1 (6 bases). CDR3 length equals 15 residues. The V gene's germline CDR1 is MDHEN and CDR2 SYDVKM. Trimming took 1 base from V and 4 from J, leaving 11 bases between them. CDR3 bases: TGTGCCAGCAGTTTATTGTCAGGGGCCGGAAACACCATATATTTT. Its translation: CASSLLSGAGNTIYF.

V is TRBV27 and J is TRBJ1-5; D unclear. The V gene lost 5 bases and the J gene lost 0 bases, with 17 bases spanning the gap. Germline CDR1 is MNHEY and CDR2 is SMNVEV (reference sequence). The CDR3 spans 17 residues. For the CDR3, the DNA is TGTGCCAGCAGTCCACGTAATAGGGTGGTTAGCAATCAGCCCCAGCATTTT. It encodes CASSPRNRVVSNQPQHF.

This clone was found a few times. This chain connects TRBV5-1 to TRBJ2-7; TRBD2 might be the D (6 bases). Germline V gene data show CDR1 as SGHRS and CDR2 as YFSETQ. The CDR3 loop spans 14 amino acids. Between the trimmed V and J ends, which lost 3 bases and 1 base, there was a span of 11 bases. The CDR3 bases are TGCGCCAGCAGCTCGGGAGACTCATCCTACGAGCAGTACTTC. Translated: CASSSGDSSYEQYF.

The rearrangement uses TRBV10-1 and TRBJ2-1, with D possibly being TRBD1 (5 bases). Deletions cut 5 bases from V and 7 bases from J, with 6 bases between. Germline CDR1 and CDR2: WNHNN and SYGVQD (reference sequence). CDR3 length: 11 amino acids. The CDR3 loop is CASSSGNEQFF. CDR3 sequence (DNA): TGCGCCAGCAGTTCAGGGAATGAGCAGTTCTTC.